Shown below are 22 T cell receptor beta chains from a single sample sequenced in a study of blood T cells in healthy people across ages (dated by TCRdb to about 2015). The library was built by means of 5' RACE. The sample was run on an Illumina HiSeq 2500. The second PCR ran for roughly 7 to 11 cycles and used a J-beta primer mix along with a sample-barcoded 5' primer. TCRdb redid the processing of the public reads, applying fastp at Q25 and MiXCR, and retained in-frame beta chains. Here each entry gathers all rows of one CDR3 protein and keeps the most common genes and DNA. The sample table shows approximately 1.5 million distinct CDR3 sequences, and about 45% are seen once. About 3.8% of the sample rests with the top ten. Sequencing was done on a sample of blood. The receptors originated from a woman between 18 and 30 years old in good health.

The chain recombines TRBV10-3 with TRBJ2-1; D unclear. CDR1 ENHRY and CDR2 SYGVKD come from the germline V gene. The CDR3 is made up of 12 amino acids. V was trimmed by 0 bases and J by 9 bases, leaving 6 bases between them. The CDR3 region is CAISESQSEQFF. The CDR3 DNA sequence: TGTGCCATCAGTGAGTCTCAGAGTGAGCAGTTCTTC.

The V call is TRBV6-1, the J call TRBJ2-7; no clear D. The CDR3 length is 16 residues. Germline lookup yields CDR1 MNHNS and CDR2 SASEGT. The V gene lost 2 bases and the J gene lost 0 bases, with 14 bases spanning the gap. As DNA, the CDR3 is TGTGCCAGCAGTGAATATGGTACGGACGGCTCCTACGAGCAGTACTTC. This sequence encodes CASSEYGTDGSYEQYF.

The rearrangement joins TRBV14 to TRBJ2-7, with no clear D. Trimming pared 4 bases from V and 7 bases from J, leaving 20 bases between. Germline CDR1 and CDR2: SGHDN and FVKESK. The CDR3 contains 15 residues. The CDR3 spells CASSRSVYSYNEQYF. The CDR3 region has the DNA TGTGCCAGCAGCCGGAGCGTCTACTCCTACAATGAGCAGTACTTC.

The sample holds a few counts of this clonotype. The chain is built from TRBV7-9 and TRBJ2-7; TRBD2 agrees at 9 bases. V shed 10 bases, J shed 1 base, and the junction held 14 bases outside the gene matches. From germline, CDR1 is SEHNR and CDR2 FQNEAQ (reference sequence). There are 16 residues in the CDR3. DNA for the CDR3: TGTGCCACATCAGCGGGGGGAGCCCAGACTTCCTACGAGCAGTACTTC. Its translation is CATSAGGAQTSYEQYF.

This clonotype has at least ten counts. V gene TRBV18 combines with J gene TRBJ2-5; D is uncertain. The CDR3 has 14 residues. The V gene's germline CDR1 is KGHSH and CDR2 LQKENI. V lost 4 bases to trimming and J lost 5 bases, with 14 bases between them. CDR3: CASSLRESGETQYF. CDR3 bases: TGTGCCAGCTCACTGCGTGAATCCGGGGAGACCCAGTACTTC. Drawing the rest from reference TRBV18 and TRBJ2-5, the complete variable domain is NAGVMQNPRHLVRRRGQEARLRCSPMKGHSHVYWYRQLPEEGLKFMVYLQKENIIDESGMPKERFSAEFPKEGPSILRIQQVVRGDSAAYFCASSLRESGETQYFGPGTRLLVL.

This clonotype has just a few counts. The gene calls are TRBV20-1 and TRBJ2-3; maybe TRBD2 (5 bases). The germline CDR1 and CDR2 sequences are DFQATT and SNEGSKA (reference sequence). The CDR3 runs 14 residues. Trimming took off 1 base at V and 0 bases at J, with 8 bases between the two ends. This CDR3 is CSARVPGSTDTQYF. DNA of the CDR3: TGCAGTGCTAGAGTCCCGGGGAGCACAGATACGCAGTATTTT.

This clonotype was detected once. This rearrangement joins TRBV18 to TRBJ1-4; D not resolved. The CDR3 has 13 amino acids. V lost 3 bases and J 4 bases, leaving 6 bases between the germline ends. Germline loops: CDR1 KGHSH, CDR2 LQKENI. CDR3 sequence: CASSPGNNEKLFF. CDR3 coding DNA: TGTGCCAGCTCACCGGGAAATAATGAAAAACTGTTTTTT.

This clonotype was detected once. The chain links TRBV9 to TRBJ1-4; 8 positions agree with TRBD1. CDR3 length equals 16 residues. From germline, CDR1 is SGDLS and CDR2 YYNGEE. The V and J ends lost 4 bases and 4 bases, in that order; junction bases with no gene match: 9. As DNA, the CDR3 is TGTGCCAGCAGCACTCGGGGGGACAGGAGTAATGAAAAACTGTTTTTT. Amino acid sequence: CASSTRGDRSNEKLFF.

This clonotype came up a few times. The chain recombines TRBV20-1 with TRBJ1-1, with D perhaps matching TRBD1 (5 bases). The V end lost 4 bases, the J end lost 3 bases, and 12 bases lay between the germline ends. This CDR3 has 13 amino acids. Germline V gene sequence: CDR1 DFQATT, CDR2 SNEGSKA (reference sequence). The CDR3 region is CSAIGDGDTEAFF. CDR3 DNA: TGCAGTGCTATAGGGGATGGGGACACTGAAGCTTTCTTT.

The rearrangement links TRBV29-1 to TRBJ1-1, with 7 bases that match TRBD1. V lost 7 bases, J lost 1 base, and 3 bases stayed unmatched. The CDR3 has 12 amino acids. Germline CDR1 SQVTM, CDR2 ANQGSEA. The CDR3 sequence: CSAGQWNTEAFF. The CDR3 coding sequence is TGCAGCGCGGGACAGTGGAACACTGAAGCTTTCTTT. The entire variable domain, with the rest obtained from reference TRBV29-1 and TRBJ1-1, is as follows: SAVISQKPSRDICQRGTSLTIQCQVDSQVTMMFWYRQQPGQSLTLIATANQGSEATYESGFVIDKFPISRPNLTFSTLTVSNMSPEDSSIYLCSAGQWNTEAFFGQGTRLTVV.

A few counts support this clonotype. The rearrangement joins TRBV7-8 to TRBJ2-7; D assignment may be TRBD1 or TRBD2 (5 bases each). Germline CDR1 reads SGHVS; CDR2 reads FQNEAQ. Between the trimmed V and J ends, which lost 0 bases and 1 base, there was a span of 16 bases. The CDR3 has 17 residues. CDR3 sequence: CASSLAQGAGASYEQYF. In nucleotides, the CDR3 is TGTGCCAGCAGCTTAGCCCAGGGAGCAGGTGCTTCCTACGAGCAGTACTTC.

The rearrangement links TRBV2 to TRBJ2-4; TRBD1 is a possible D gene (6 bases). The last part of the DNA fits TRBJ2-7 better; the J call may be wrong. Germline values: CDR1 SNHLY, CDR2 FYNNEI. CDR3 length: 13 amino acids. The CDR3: CASRAQGLNEQYF. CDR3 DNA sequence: TGTGCCAGCAGGGCACAGGGTTTAAACGAGCAGTACTTC.

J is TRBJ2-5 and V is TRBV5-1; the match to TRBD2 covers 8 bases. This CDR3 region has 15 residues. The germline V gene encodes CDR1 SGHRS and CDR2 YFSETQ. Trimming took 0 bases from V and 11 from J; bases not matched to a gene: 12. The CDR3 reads CASSLAGLESNEQYF. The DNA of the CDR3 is TGCGCCAGCAGCTTGGCGGGACTAGAGAGTAATGAGCAGTACTTC.

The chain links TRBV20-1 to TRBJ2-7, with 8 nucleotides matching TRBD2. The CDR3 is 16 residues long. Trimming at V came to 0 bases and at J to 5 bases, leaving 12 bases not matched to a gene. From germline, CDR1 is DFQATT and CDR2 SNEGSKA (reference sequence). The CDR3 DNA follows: TGCAGTGCTAGAGAGTTTGGGCAGCGGGGGACCGACGAGCAGTACTTC. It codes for CSAREFGQRGTDEQYF.

The CDR3 nucleotides read TGTGCCACCAGCAGAGTCCCGGCTACTAGTGCCTACAATGAGCAGTTCTTC. Its translation: CATSRVPATSAYNEQFF. The J gene is TRBJ2-1, the V gene TRBV15, with D possibly TRBD2 on 5 matching bases. This CDR3 region has 17 residues. Germline V gene data show CDR1 as LNHNV and CDR2 as YYDKDF (reference sequence). V lost 1 base and J lost 2, with 15 bases in between.

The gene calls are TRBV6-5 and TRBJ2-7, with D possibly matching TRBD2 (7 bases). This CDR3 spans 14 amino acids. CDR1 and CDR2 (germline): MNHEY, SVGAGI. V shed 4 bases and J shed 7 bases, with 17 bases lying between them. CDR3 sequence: CASSFDGGRYEQYF. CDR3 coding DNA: TGTGCCAGCAGTTTTGACGGGGGGCGGTATGAGCAGTACTTC.

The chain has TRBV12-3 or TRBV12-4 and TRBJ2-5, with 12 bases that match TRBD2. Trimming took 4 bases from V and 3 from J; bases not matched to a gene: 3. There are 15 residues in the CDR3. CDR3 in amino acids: CASSSSGGDEETQYF. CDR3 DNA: TGTGCCAGCAGTTCTAGCGGGGGGGATGAAGAGACCCAGTACTTC.

In nucleotides, the CDR3 is TGTGCCAGCAGCCCGGGTCTTTGGGGGTTCGAGCAGTACTTC. Protein: CASSPGLWGFEQYF. The chain is built from TRBV7-2 and TRBJ2-5, with D perhaps being TRBD1 or TRBD2 (5 bases each). The J call is doubtful: the DNA matches TRBJ2-7 better. This CDR3 is 14 amino acids long. Germline CDR1 SGHTA, CDR2 FQGNSA.

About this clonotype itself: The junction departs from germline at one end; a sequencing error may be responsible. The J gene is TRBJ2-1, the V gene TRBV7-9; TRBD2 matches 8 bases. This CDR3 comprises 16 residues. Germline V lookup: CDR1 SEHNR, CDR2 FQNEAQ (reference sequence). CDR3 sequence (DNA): TGTGCCGGCAGCGGACATTCTCCGGGACTAGACAATGAGCAGTTCTTC. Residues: CAGSGHSPGLDNEQFF.

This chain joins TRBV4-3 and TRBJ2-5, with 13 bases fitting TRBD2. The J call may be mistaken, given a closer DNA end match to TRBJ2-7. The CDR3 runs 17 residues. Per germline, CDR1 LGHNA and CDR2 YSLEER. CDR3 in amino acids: CASSQGGGLAGLYEQYF. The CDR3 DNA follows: TGCGCCAGCAGCCAAGGAGGGGGACTAGCGGGACTCTACGAGCAGTACTTC.

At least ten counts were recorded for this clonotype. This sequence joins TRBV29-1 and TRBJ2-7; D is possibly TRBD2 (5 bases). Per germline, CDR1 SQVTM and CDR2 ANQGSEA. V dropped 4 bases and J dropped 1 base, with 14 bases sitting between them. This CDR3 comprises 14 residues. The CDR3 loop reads CSVVQTGKSYEQYF. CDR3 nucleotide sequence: TGCAGCGTTGTCCAGACCGGGAAATCCTACGAGCAGTACTTC.

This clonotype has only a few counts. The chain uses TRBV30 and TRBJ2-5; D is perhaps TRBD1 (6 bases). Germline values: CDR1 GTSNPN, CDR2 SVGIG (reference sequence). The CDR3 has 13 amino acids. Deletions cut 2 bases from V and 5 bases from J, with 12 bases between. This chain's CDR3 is CAWSRTDWETQYF. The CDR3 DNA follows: TGTGCCTGGAGTAGGACAGATTGGGAGACCCAGTACTTC.